Below, 17 T cell receptor beta chains from the same sample are listed, as sequenced in a study of radiotherapy plus CTLA-4 blockade in lung cancer. Clones were sequenced by immunoSEQ multiplex PCR, and TCRdb holds only the in-frame ones, with some missing. The table includes more than 75,000 clones, around 84% detected once. The sample was peripheral blood, taken from a patient treated with radiotherapy plus ipilimumab. The receptors originated from a human donor with non-small cell lung cancer that progressed on radiotherapy plus ipilimumab.

The chain has TRBV6-6 and TRBJ1-5; a weak D match, TRBD1 (5 bases). Trimming cost V 7 bases and J 6 bases, with 13 bases left between them. The germline CDR1 and CDR2 sequences are MNHNY and SVGAGI (reference sequence). The CDR3 consists of 13 residues. This CDR3 reads CASTPGAGQPQHF. For the CDR3, the DNA is TGTGCCAGCACTCCCGGGGCCGGTCAGCCCCAGCATTTT.

This clone was found once. This chain links TRBV6-1 with TRBJ1-5; 9 bases align to TRBD1. The junction had 13 bases not matched to a gene; V was cut back by 2 bases and J by 8 bases. The CDR3 sequence is 17 residues long. Germline CDR1 reads MNHNS; CDR2 reads SASEGT. The CDR3 region has the DNA TGTGCCAGCAGTGAACCTGGACAGGGGTTTAGTTATGAGCCCCAGCATTTT. As protein: CASSEPGQGFSYEPQHF.

The chain carries TRBV13 and TRBJ2-7; 11 bases are a match to TRBD2. Germline-derived CDR1 and CDR2 are PRHDT and FYEKMQ (reference sequence). The V gene end was trimmed by 5 bases and the J gene end by 7 bases; junction bases not matched to a gene: 1. There are 12 residues in the CDR3. The CDR3 nucleotides are TGTGCCAGCAGCCGACTAGCGGGGGAGCAGTACGTC. It translates to CASSRLAGEQYV.

The J gene is TRBJ2-1, the V gene TRBV7-3; 13 positions agree with TRBD2. Trimming removed 6 bases from V and 6 bases from J; junction bases left unmatched: 5. CDR3 length: 15 amino acids. Germline lookup yields CDR1 SGHTA and CDR2 FQGTGA. DNA of the CDR3: TGTGCCAGCAGTTCCGGGACTAGCGGGGCCAATGAGCAGTTCTTC. Its protein product is CASSSGTSGANEQFF. Based on the CDR3 plus reference TRBV7-3 and TRBJ2-1, the full variable domain is GAGVSQTPSNKVTEKGKYVELRCDPISGHTALYWYRQSLGQGPEFLIYFQGTGAADDSGLPNDRFFAVRPEGSVSTLKIQRTERGDSAVYLCASSSGTSGANEQFFGPGTRLTVL.

The chain links TRBV6-1 to TRBJ2-2; the match to TRBD2 covers 10 bases. The trim removed 4 bases at V and 5 bases at J, leaving 10 bases unmatched. The CDR3 loop spans 17 amino acids. CDR1 MNHNS and CDR2 SASEGT come from the germline V gene. For the CDR3, the DNA is TGTGCCAGCAGTGCCCTTACTAGCGGGATAGGGACCGGGGAGCTGTTTTTT. It codes for CASSALTSGIGTGELFF.

The chain links TRBV11-2 to TRBJ2-7; 10 bases fit TRBD1. This CDR3 is built from 14 residues. Germline V gives CDR1 SGHAT, CDR2 FQNNGV. Trimming cost V 3 bases and J 6 bases; bases outside gene matches: 5. Here the CDR3 DNA reads TGTGCCAGCAGCTTCGGGACAGGGGCGGCCGAGCAGTACTTC. This codes for CASSFGTGAAEQYF. Full variable domain (missing parts from reference TRBV11-2 and TRBJ2-7): EAGVAQSPRYKIIEKRQSVAFWCNPISGHATLYWYQQILGQGPKLLIQFQNNGVVDDSQLPKDRFSAERLKGVDSTLKIQPAKLEDSAVYLCASSFGTGAAEQYFGPGTRLTVT.

CDR3: CASSLDEVSYNEQFF. CDR3 bases: TGCGCCAGCAGCTTGGACGAGGTATCCTACAATGAGCAGTTCTTC. The gene calls are TRBV5-1 and TRBJ2-1, with unresolved D. Looked up from germline, CDR1 is SGHRS and CDR2 is YFSETQ. V was shortened by 0 bases and J by 1 base, with 8 bases between the two germline ends. The CDR3 is 15 residues long.

V usage is TRBV19 and J usage is TRBJ2-2; D unresolved. This CDR3 spans 13 amino acids. The V gene's germline CDR1 is LNHDA and CDR2 SQIVND (reference sequence). Trimming pared 1 base from V and 5 bases from J, leaving 5 bases between. CDR3 nucleotide sequence: TGTGCCAGTAGTATAGGTTTAACCGGGGAGCTGTTTTTT. Protein: CASSIGLTGELFF.

The chain has TRBV28 and TRBJ2-7; 8 positions agree with TRBD1. The CDR3 loop spans 14 amino acids. Per the germline V gene, CDR1 is MDHEN and CDR2 is SYDVKM. V was pared by 7 bases and J by 7 bases, with 12 bases of the junction left unmatched. Here the CDR3 DNA reads TGTGCCAGCAAGGGCCCAAGGACAGGGCGGGAGCAGTACTTC. Translating it yields CASKGPRTGREQYF.

The rearrangement uses TRBV5-4 and TRBJ2-1; TRBD2 aligns across 7 bases. Trimming at V came to 2 bases and at J to 7 bases, leaving 6 bases not matched to a gene. The CDR3 runs to 14 residues. The germline gives CDR1 SGHNT, CDR2 YYREEE (reference sequence). In DNA form, the CDR3 reads TGTGCCAGCAGCTTCCAACAGCGGGGAAATGAGCAGTTCTTC. Translated: CASSFQQRGNEQFF.

The chain combines TRBV10-3 with TRBJ1-2; tentatively, D is TRBD1 (6 bases). The CDR3 covers 14 residues. From germline, CDR1 is ENHRY and CDR2 SYGVKD. Trimming removed 4 bases from V and 8 bases from J, with 17 bases in between. CDR3 region: CAISGGGPSDGYTF. In nucleotides, the CDR3 is TGTGCCATCAGTGGGGGGGGCCCGTCGGACGGCTACACCTTC.

The rearrangement uses TRBV29-1 and TRBJ2-1; TRBD1 agrees at 8 bases. Germline V gene lookup returns CDR1 SQVTM and CDR2 ANQGSEA. The CDR3 has 16 residues. The V gene end was trimmed by 1 base and the J gene end by 0 bases; junction bases not matched to a gene: 5. Here the CDR3 DNA reads TGCAGCGTTGAAGCCCCGGACAGGGCCTCCTACAATGAGCAGTTCTTC. It yields the protein CSVEAPDRASYNEQFF.

J is TRBJ2-7 and V is TRBV12-5; D gene unclear. Trimming removed 2 bases at V and 6 bases at J, with 11 bases between. Germline assignment: CDR1 LGHNT and CDR2 FRNRAP. The CDR3 is made up of 13 amino acids. CDR3 sequence (DNA): TGTGCTAGTGGTTTGAGTGGGGTCGGCGAGCAGTACTTC. As protein: CASGLSGVGEQYF.

The chain is built from TRBV19 and TRBJ1-1; D is unclear. There are 15 residues in the CDR3. Germline CDR1 LNHDA, CDR2 SQIVND (reference sequence). V lost 6 bases to trimming and J lost 0 bases, with 14 bases between them. CDR3 DNA sequence: TGTGCCAGTAGGCAGGTACCAAACGTGAACACTGAAGCTTTCTTT. It is translated as CASRQVPNVNTEAFF.

The V and J genes are TRBV2 and TRBJ1-5; D is uncertain. The CDR3 spans 12 residues. Germline-derived CDR1 and CDR2 are SNHLY and FYNNEI. The V end was cut by 7 bases, the J end by 2 bases, with 6 bases between. The chain's CDR3 is CASNGGNQPQHF. The CDR3 DNA reads TGTGCCAGCAATGGGGGCAATCAGCCCCAGCATTTT.

This chain links TRBV4-2 with TRBJ2-7, with 9 bases fitting TRBD1. Germline CDR1 reads LGHNA; CDR2 reads YNFKEQ. After removal of 3 bases from V and 0 bases from J, the junction contained 9 bases not matched to a gene. The CDR3 loop spans 17 amino acids. As DNA, the CDR3 is TGTGCCAGCAGCCACCCTTCCGGGACAGGGACCTCCTACGAGCAGTACTTC. Protein product: CASSHPSGTGTSYEQYF.

This chain connects TRBV6-1 to TRBJ2-7, with TRBD1 matching over 10 bases. Germline V CDR1 and CDR2: MNHNS, SASEGT. The CDR3 contains 13 residues. V lost 6 bases and J lost 6; bases outside the gene matches: 5. CDR3 sequence (DNA): TGTGCCAGCAGCGGGGGACAGGGGACCGAGCAGTACGTC. Its translation is CASSGGQGTEQYV.